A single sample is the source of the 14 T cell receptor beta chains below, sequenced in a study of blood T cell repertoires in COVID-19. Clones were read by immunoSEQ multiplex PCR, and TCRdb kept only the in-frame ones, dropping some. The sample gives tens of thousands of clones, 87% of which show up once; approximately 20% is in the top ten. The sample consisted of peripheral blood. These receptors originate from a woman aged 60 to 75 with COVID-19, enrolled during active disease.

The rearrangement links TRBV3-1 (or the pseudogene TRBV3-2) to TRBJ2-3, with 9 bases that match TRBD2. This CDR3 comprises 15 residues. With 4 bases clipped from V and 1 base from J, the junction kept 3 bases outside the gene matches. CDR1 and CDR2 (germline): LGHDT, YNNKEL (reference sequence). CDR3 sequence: CASSPKRGGTDTQYF. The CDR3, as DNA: TGTGCCAGCAGCCCCAAGCGGGGGGGCACAGATACGCAGTATTTT.

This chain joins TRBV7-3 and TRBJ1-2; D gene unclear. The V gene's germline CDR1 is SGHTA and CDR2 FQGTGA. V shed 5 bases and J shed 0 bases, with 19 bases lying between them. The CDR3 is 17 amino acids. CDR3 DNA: TGTGCCAGCAGCGTACGCAGCGCAGTGGAAGCTAACTATGGCTACACCTTC. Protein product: CASSVRSAVEANYGYTF.

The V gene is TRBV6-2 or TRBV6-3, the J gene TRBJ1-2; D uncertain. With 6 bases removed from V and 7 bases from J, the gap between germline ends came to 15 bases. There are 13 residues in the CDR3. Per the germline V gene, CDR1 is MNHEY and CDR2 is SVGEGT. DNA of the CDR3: TGTGCCAGCAGCCTCGGCGGGCGAGTTGGCTACACCTTC. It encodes CASSLGGRVGYTF.

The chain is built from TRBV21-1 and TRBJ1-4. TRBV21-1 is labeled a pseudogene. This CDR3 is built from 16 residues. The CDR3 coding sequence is TGTGCCAGCAGCAAAGGGGAGTTTGCAACTAATGAAAAACTGTTTTTT. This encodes CASSKGEFATNEKLFF.

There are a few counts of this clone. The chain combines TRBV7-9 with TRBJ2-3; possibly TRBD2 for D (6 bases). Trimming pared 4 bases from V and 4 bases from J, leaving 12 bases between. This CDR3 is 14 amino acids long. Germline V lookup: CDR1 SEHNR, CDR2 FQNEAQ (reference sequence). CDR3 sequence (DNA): TGTGCCAGCAGCTCGGGACTCTCGGCAGATACGCAGTATTTT. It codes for CASSSGLSADTQYF.

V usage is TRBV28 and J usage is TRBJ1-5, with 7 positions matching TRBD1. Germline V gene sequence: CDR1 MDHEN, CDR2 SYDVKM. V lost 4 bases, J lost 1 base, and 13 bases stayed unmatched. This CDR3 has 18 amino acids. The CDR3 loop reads CASSSTGSRQRSNQPQHF. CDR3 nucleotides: TGTGCCAGCAGTTCGACAGGGAGTCGGCAGAGGAGCAATCAGCCCCAGCATTTT.

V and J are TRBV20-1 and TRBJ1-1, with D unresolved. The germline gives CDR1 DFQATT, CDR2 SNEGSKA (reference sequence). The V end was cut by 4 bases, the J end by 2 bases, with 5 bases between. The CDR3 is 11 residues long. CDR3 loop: CSATINTEAFF. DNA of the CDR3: TGCAGTGCTACTATCAACACTGAAGCTTTCTTT.

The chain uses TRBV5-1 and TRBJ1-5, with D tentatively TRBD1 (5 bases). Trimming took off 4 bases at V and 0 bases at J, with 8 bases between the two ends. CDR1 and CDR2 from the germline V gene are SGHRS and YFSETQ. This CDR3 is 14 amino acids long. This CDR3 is CASSPDTSNQPQHF. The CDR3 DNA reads TGCGCCAGCAGCCCGGACACTAGCAATCAGCCCCAGCATTTT.

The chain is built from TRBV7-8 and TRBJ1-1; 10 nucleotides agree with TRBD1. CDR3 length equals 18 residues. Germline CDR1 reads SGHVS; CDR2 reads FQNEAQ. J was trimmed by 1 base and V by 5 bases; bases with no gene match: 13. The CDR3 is CASSARPGTGAANTEAFF. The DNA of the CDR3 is TGTGCCAGCAGCGCCAGACCCGGGACAGGGGCCGCGAACACTGAAGCTTTCTTT.

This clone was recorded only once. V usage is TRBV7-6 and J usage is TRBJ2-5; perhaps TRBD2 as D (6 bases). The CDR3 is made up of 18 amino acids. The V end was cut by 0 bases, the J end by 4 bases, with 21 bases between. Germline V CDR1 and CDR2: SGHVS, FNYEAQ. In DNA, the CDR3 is TGTGCCAGCAGCTTAGCGCAAGGACTACCGAGTGGGGGAGAGACCCAGTACTTC. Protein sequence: CASSLAQGLPSGGETQYF.

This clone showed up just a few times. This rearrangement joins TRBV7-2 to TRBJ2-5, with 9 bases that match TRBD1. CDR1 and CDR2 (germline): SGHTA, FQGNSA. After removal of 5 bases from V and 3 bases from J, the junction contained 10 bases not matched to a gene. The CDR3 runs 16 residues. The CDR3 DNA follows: TGTGCCAGCAGCCGTAGCATCGGACAGGGGAAAGAGACCCAGTACTTC. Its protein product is CASSRSIGQGKETQYF.

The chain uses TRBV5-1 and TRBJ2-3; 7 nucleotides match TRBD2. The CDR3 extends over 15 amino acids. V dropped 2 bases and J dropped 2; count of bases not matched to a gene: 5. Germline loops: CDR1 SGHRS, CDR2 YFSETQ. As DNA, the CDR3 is TGCGCCAGCAGCTTCCTAGCGGAGGCCACAGATACGCAGTATTTT. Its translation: CASSFLAEATDTQYF.

The CDR3 region is CASSLTGLSYNSPLHF. The CDR3 DNA reads TGTGCCAGCAGCTTAACCGGTCTATCCTATAATTCACCCCTCCACTTT. This chain connects TRBV7-6 to TRBJ1-6; D is ambiguous. The length of the CDR3 is 16 residues. The V gene's germline CDR1 is SGHVS and CDR2 FNYEAQ. Between the trimmed V and J ends, which lost 2 bases and 1 base, there was a span of 9 bases.

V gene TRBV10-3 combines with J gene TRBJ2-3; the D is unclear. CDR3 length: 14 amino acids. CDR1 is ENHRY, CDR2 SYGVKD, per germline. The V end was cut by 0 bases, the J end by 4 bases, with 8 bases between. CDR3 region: CAISESQNPDTQYF. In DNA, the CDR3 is TGTGCCATCAGTGAGTCGCAGAACCCAGATACGCAGTATTTT.